In its sample, the clone carrying this T cell receptor (beta chain) was seen many times. Its antigen is unidentified. This record belongs to a study of Graves' ophthalmopathy and Graves' hyperthyroidism. Study-wide results and limits: Separation of ophthalmopathy from stable hyperthyroidism was achieved by a 13-signature model, at approximately 88% sensitivity and 81.08% specificity.

The CDR3 is 15 residues long. V shed 1 base and J shed 3 bases, with 15 bases lying between them. Germline CDR1 DFQATT, CDR2 SNEGSKA (reference sequence). The authors amplified TCR beta CDR3 regions from RNA transcripts. The library came from an HTBI-primed first-round RT-PCR and a second-round multiplex PCR. TCRdb re-called the multiplex PCR reads through MiXCR, storing one row per CDR3 protein. The sample has about 620,000 distinct CDR3 sequences, 20% to 25% seen once; the top ten hold around 6.9%. This rearrangement joins TRBV20-1 to TRBJ1-1; perhaps TRBD1 as D (5 bases). The TCR originated in a woman aged 18-30 years with stable Graves' hyperthyroidism. Some clones in this sample may be carry-over from other donors' samples. Sequenced sample: peripheral blood. This CDR3 reads CSARAGGGGYTEAFF. The DNA of the CDR3 is TGCAGTGCTAGAGCTGGGGGTGGAGGGTACACTGAAGCTTTCTTT.